The 26 T cell receptor beta chains given below trace back to one sample, sequenced in a study of shared clonotypes between healthy human individuals. Naive CD8 cells lacked CD45RO, underwent positive selection for CCR7 and left out terminally differentiated effector memory CD45RA+ cells. Sequencing was performed with immunoSEQ multiplex PCR; in TCRdb, only in-frame clones are kept and a portion is missing. Among about 680,000 clones listed, around 90% were seen once. Sequencing was done on a sample of naive CD8+ T cells sorted from blood. The receptors stem from a man in his thirties or forties in good health.

The chain links TRBV28 to TRBJ1-1; the D is unclear. The CDR3 loop spans 14 amino acids. The germline CDR1 and CDR2 sequences are MDHEN and SYDVKM. V dropped 1 base and J dropped 5 bases, with 11 bases sitting between them. This CDR3 is CASSLFVQGTEAFF. The CDR3 coding sequence is TGTGCCAGCAGTTTATTCGTTCAAGGGACTGAAGCTTTCTTT.

The chain couples TRBV11-2 to TRBJ1-5, with D uncertain. The CDR3 has 15 amino acids. Per the germline V gene, CDR1 is SGHAT and CDR2 is FQNNGV. With 1 base removed from V and 4 bases from J, the gap between germline ends came to 11 bases. The CDR3 region is CASSLGWQENQPQHF. For the CDR3, the DNA is TGTGCCAGCAGCTTAGGGTGGCAGGAAAATCAGCCCCAGCATTTT.

This clone has just one count. The CDR3 nucleotides read TGTGCCTGGAGTGTCGGGCAGGGAGGCTACGAGCAGTACTTC. Translation: CAWSVGQGGYEQYF. J is TRBJ2-7 and V is TRBV30; tentative D call: TRBD2 (6 bases). This CDR3 is built from 14 residues. Deletions cut 0 bases from V and 3 bases from J, with 12 bases between. From germline, CDR1 is GTSNPN and CDR2 SVGIG (reference sequence).

A note on this clone: At one of its ends the junction is not consistent with the germline gene, which may arise from a read error. The chain joins TRBV27 to TRBJ2-7; D perhaps matches TRBD1 (6 bases). This CDR3 comprises 14 residues. CDR1 and CDR2 from the germline V gene are MNHEY and SMNVEV (reference sequence). Written as DNA, the CDR3 is TGTGCCAGCAGTTTCCGACAGGACCCCTACGTGCAGTACTTC. This encodes CASSFRQDPYVQYF.

This clone was seen only a few times. This chain uses TRBV2 with TRBJ1-2, with 9 bases identical to TRBD1. The germline gives CDR1 SNHLY, CDR2 FYNNEI. J gave up 4 bases and V 6 bases, and 9 bases lay outside the gene matches. The CDR3 spans 15 residues. For the CDR3, the DNA is TGTGCCAGCAGCTCCGGGACAGGGAGCTCCTATGGCTACACCTTC. This translates into CASSSGTGSSYGYTF.

The J gene is TRBJ2-3, the V gene TRBV27; D not certain. Per the germline V gene, CDR1 is MNHEY and CDR2 is SMNVEV (reference sequence). The length of the CDR3 is 13 residues. Trimming took off 6 bases at V and 8 bases at J, with 15 bases between the two ends. The CDR3 nucleotides are TGTGCCAGCAGCGATCCCTCTGGGCGTACGCAGTATTTT. Translated: CASSDPSGRTQYF.

The genes are TRBV27 and TRBJ2-1; the match to TRBD1 covers 7 bases. The germline V gene encodes CDR1 MNHEY and CDR2 SMNVEV (reference sequence). The CDR3 spans 13 residues. V lost 6 bases to trimming and J lost 3 bases; unmatched junction nucleotides: 2. The CDR3 DNA is TGTGCCAGCAGACAGGGGAACTACAATGAGCAGTTCTTC. Its protein is CASRQGNYNEQFF.

The chain combines TRBV29-1 with TRBJ2-1; D uncertain. Germline V gene sequence: CDR1 SQVTM, CDR2 ANQGSEA. V was cut by 4 bases and J by 2 bases, with 12 bases left in between. This CDR3 spans 14 amino acids. The CDR3 DNA follows: TGCAGCGTTGCGTCTGACTCGACCTACAATGAGCAGTTCTTC. The encoded protein is CSVASDSTYNEQFF.

The chain carries TRBV13 and TRBJ2-7, with 11 bases that match TRBD1. CDR3 length: 15 amino acids. V dropped 5 bases and J dropped 2; count of bases not matched to a gene: 5. Looked up from germline, CDR1 is PRHDT and CDR2 is FYEKMQ (reference sequence). The CDR3 reads CASSGGGQGAYEQYF. CDR3 nucleotide sequence: TGTGCCAGCAGCGGCGGGGGACAGGGGGCCTACGAGCAGTACTTC.

The chain couples TRBV9 to TRBJ2-1, with 9 bases lining up with TRBD2. J was trimmed by 9 bases and V by 3 bases; bases with no gene match: 7. This CDR3 is built from 14 residues. Per the germline V gene, CDR1 is SGDLS and CDR2 is YYNGEE. CDR3 protein: CASSDRTSVSEQFF. The CDR3 coding sequence is TGTGCCAGCAGCGATAGGACTAGCGTGTCTGAGCAGTTCTTC.

This clone is a singleton in its sample. In the same sample, other DNA sequences code for this CDR3. The chain uses TRBV6-5 and TRBJ2-7; D uncertain. Germline V gene lookup returns CDR1 MNHEY and CDR2 SVGAGI. The CDR3 contains 13 residues. The germline V and J ends were trimmed by 3 bases and 1 base, with 7 bases remaining between them. The CDR3 is CASSYQSSYEQYF. CDR3 nucleotide sequence: TGTGCCAGCAGTTATCAGTCTTCCTACGAGCAGTACTTC.

This chain connects TRBV4-1 to TRBJ2-7, with 7 bases lining up with TRBD1. This CDR3 region has 14 residues. CDR1 MGHRA and CDR2 YSYEKL come from the germline V gene. V dropped 3 bases and J dropped 3; count of bases not matched to a gene: 5. CDR3 sequence: CASSQSRDSYEQYF. In DNA form, the CDR3 reads TGCGCCAGCAGCCAGTCCCGGGACAGCTACGAGCAGTACTTC.

The chain couples TRBV7-2 to TRBJ2-7; D is ambiguous. Germline CDR1 and CDR2: SGHTA and FQGNSA. CDR3 size: 11 residues. Between the trimmed V and J ends, which lost 5 bases and 5 bases, there was a span of 7 bases. The CDR3 reads CASSQDHEQYF. As DNA, the CDR3 is TGTGCCAGCAGCCAAGACCACGAGCAGTACTTC.

In this sample, this clone turned up once. CDR3 bases: TGTGCCAGCAGTTTAGTGACCGGCGGAAGTGGGGCAGATACGCAGTATTTT. This translates into CASSLVTGGSGADTQYF. The chain has TRBV27 and TRBJ2-3; D unclear. CDR3 length: 17 residues. Germline values: CDR1 MNHEY, CDR2 SMNVEV (reference sequence). Trimming removed 2 bases from V and 4 bases from J, with 19 bases in between.

The CDR3 sequence is CASSFFGGVSYEQYF. CDR3 coding DNA: TGTGCCAGCAGCTTTTTTGGGGGGGTTAGCTACGAGCAGTACTTC. V gene TRBV5-4 combines with J gene TRBJ2-7; 7 nucleotides match TRBD2. Losses at the gene ends were 2 bases for V and 3 bases for J; bases not matched to a gene: 8. Germline-derived CDR1 and CDR2 are SGHNT and YYREEE (reference sequence). The CDR3 sequence is 15 residues long.

This chain joins TRBV29-1 and TRBJ1-1, with no clear D. The CDR3 is made up of 17 amino acids. The germline V and J ends were trimmed by 1 base and 6 bases, with 24 bases remaining between them. CDR1 and CDR2 from the germline V gene are SQVTM and ANQGSEA. This CDR3 reads CSVEGLGGRSFLAEAFF. CDR3 nucleotides: TGCAGCGTTGAAGGGTTAGGCGGCAGGTCGTTTTTGGCTGAAGCTTTCTTT.

V is TRBV9 and J is TRBJ2-2; D not resolved. The V gene's germline CDR1 is SGDLS and CDR2 YYNGEE. Deletions cut 2 bases from V and 2 bases from J, with 16 bases between. The CDR3 has 17 residues. CDR3: CASSVSREEINTGELFF. The CDR3 nucleotides are TGTGCCAGCAGCGTTTCCCGCGAGGAGATAAACACCGGGGAGCTGTTTTTT.

This clone was picked up a small number of times. This chain joins TRBV27 and TRBJ1-1; the D gene is possibly TRBD1 (6 bases). The CDR3 is made up of 10 amino acids. Germline CDR1 is MNHEY and CDR2 is SMNVEV (reference sequence). Trimming removed 9 bases at V and 10 bases at J, with 12 bases between. DNA for the CDR3: TGTGCCAGTGAACAGGGCCGAGCTTTCTTT. Its translation: CASEQGRAFF.

The rearrangement links TRBV19 to TRBJ2-3, with 8 bases aligning to TRBD2. Germline values: CDR1 LNHDA, CDR2 SQIVND (reference sequence). The J segment lost 2 bases and the V segment lost 0 bases, leaving 7 bases of the junction unmatched. The CDR3 runs 17 residues. CDR3 coding DNA: TGTGCCAGTAGTATAGATTCCAAGCGGGGGAACACAGATACGCAGTATTTT. Encoded protein: CASSIDSKRGNTDTQYF.

The rearrangement joins TRBV19 to TRBJ1-1, with a weak D call TRBD1 (6 bases). The V gene's germline CDR1 is LNHDA and CDR2 SQIVND (reference sequence). This CDR3 region has 15 residues. V was pared by 5 bases and J by 0 bases, with 13 bases between. DNA of the CDR3: TGTGCCAGTAGTTTCCACAGGGCCTTGAACACTGAAGCTTTCTTT. Translated: CASSFHRALNTEAFF. The full variable domain, completed using reference TRBV19 and TRBJ1-1, is DGGITQSPKYLFRKEGQNVTLSCEQNLNHDAMYWYRQDPGQGLRLIYYSQIVNDFQKGDIAEGYSVSREKKESFPLTVTSAQKNPTAFYLCASSFHRALNTEAFFGQGTRLTVV.

The genes are TRBV7-2 and TRBJ2-5, with 7 bases aligning to TRBD1. Trimming at V came to 1 base and at J to 4 bases, leaving 0 bases not matched to a gene. This CDR3 is 13 amino acids long. Germline CDR1 reads SGHTA; CDR2 reads FQGNSA. CDR3 region: CASSLDRGETQYF. In DNA form, the CDR3 reads TGTGCCAGCAGCTTAGACAGGGGAGAGACCCAGTACTTC.

This chain connects TRBV5-1 to TRBJ1-1; possibly TRBD1 for D (5 bases). This CDR3 is built from 14 residues. The V and J ends lost 2 bases and 3 bases respectively, with 11 bases between them. Germline V gene sequence: CDR1 SGHRS, CDR2 YFSETQ. The CDR3 coding sequence is TGCGCCAGCAGCTTCAGGGCGGTTGACACTGAAGCTTTCTTT. It yields the protein CASSFRAVDTEAFF.

The rearrangement uses TRBV6-5 and TRBJ2-1; 7 bases are a match to TRBD2. This CDR3 is built from 13 residues. V dropped 10 bases and J dropped 4; count of bases not matched to a gene: 7. Germline V gene lookup returns CDR1 MNHEY and CDR2 SVGAGI. The CDR3 bases are TGTGCCACTGCCGGGACTACTTACAATGAGCAGTTCTTC. It translates to CATAGTTYNEQFF.

This clone was detected only once. The CDR3, as DNA: TGTGCCAGCTGCGCGGGAAATAGGTACGAGCAGTACTTC. As protein: CASCAGNRYEQYF. The V and J genes are TRBV7-9 and TRBJ2-7; TRBD2 might be the D (6 bases). The CDR3 is 13 residues long. Germline lookup yields CDR1 SEHNR and CDR2 FQNEAQ (reference sequence). V shed 8 bases and J shed 4 bases, with 15 bases lying between them. The variable domain in full, completed from reference TRBV7-9 and TRBJ2-7, reads DTGVSQNPRHKITKRGQNVTFRCDPISEHNRLYWYRQTLGQGPEFLTYFQNEAQLEKSRLLSDRFSAERPKGSFSTLEIQRTEQGDSAMYLCASCAGNRYEQYFGPGTRLTVT.

The CDR3 protein is CASSNRDREADTQYF. CDR3 sequence (DNA): TGTGCCAGCAGCAACCGGGACAGGGAAGCAGATACGCAGTATTTT. The rearrangement joins TRBV11-2 to TRBJ2-3, with 9 bases fitting TRBD1. CDR1 is SGHAT and CDR2 is FQNNGV in the germline V gene. The CDR3 sequence is 15 residues long. The J segment lost 4 bases and the V segment lost 5 bases, leaving 7 bases of the junction unmatched.

V is TRBV10-2 and J is TRBJ1-5; no clear D gene. Trimming removed 5 bases from V and 8 bases from J, with 16 bases in between. CDR3 length: 14 residues. The germline gives CDR1 WSHSY, CDR2 SAAADI. CDR3 coding DNA: TGCGCCAGCAGTCTTAACGGGGTTGAGGAGCCCCAGCATTTT. Its protein is CASSLNGVEEPQHF.